This T cell receptor beta chain appears in the sequencing data of a study of breast tumors, draining lymph nodes, adjacent tissues. The CDR3 consists of 15 residues. The trim removed 4 bases at V and 6 bases at J, leaving 7 bases unmatched. Germline assignment: CDR1 MRHNA and CDR2 SNTAGT. TCRdb itself ran the multiplex PCR reads through MiXCR, one entry per CDR3 protein. This sample carries about 200,000 distinct CDR3 sequences, 30% to 40% of them seen once, and the ten largest clones take 4% to 5.5%. This clonotype was found many times. Its antigen remains unidentified. General study points: Data only fit, rather than demonstrated, lymph node origin of most tumor T cells. Compared with basal-like, luminal-like tumors shared significantly more repertoire with nontumor tissue. Tumors had less TCR diversity than lymph nodes, more than nontumor tissue. Most tumor T cells seemingly derive from lymph node, then expand in tumor.

Axillary draining lymph nodes of breast cancer patients supplied the node samples. The sequence came from a female donor with breast cancer. Some clones in this sample may be carry-over from other donors' samples. This sequence joins TRBV6-4 and TRBJ2-1, with 9 bases that match TRBD2. Sequences were obtained from axillary lymph node tissue. The CDR3 sequence is CASSVEGLAGNEQFF. CDR3 in DNA: TGTGCCAGCAGTGTAGAGGGACTAGCCGGCAATGAGCAGTTCTTC.